This T cell receptor (beta chain) was retrieved from a study of cytomegalovirus exposure and HLA in healthy donors. Study-wide findings and caveats: V- and J-gene trimming of TCR beta was linked (in a later analysis) to a missense DCLRE1C variant.

The CDR3 totals 15 residues. V was trimmed by 5 bases and J by 0 bases, leaving 10 bases between them. Germline-derived CDR1 and CDR2 are SGHTA and FQGNSA. Comment on this clone: Antigen: not known.

PCR employed 60 Vbeta and 13 Jbeta primers. Data came from immunoSEQ multiplex PCR; TCRdb stores just in-frame clones and leaves some out. This sample has 150,000 to 200,000 clones; 75% to 85% occur once, and the top ten carry roughly 2.1%. Sequencing used PBMCs. This sequence joins TRBV7-2 and TRBJ1-4, with a weak D call TRBD1 (6 bases). The sequence came from a woman aged 18-29 years in good health and CMV-seropositive. CDR3 nucleotides: TGTGCCAGCAGCCCACAGGGTACAACTAATGAAAAACTGTTTTTT. Translation gives CASSPQGTTNEKLFF.